Below, 18 T cell receptor beta chains from the same sample are listed, as sequenced in a study of identical twins (dated by TCRdb to the mid-2010s). The library was prepared using 5' RACE. The sequencing machine was an Illumina HiSeq 2000. TCRdb reran the public reads through fastp at Q25 and MiXCR, keeping productive beta chains. Each entry merges the rows of one CDR3 protein and shows their most common DNA and genes. The sample table contains under 300,000 distinct CDR3 sequences; only one count was recorded for roughly an eighth of them. About 9% of the sample goes to the ten largest clones. The material sequenced was memory (CD45RO+) T cells sorted from blood. The sample's cell subset or site label is to be understood as: CD45RO+ enriched T cells. The receptors derive from a woman younger than 30 in good health.

This clonotype was seen only a few times. The CDR3 coding sequence is TGTGCCAGCAGCTTTGCCGAAGATACGCAGTATTTT. This codes for CASSFAEDTQYF. The rearrangement joins TRBV11-2 to TRBJ2-3; D is unresolved. CDR1 is SGHAT and CDR2 is FQNNGV in the germline V gene. Trimming shortened V by 3 bases and J by 5 bases, and 6 bases separated the two germline ends. This CDR3 contains 12 residues.

The chain joins TRBV4-3 to TRBJ1-2; 9 positions match TRBD1. The length of the CDR3 is 15 residues. Losses at the gene ends were 5 bases for V and 0 bases for J; bases not matched to a gene: 4. Germline V gene sequence: CDR1 LGHNA, CDR2 YSLEER. CDR3 protein: CASSGDRAPNYGYTF. In nucleotides, the CDR3 is TGCGCCAGCAGCGGGGACAGGGCACCTAACTATGGCTACACCTTC.

This clonotype occurred many times. The chain links TRBV27 to TRBJ2-1, with 7 nucleotides matching TRBD2. CDR1 and CDR2 from the germline V gene are MNHEY and SMNVEV (reference sequence). CDR3 length: 12 residues. J gave up 9 bases and V 8 bases, and 7 bases lay outside the gene matches. CDR3 in amino acids: CASQAGSSEQFF. The CDR3 DNA sequence: TGTGCCAGCCAAGCGGGATCCAGTGAGCAGTTCTTC.

This clonotype came up many times. The genes are TRBV11-2 and TRBJ2-3; 8 positions agree with TRBD1. This CDR3 region has 14 residues. V shed 3 bases and J 4 bases; nucleotides not matched to a gene: 3. Germline V gene sequence: CDR1 SGHAT, CDR2 FQNNGV. The CDR3 sequence: CASSLQGAPDTQYF. The DNA for the CDR3 is TGTGCCAGCAGCTTGCAGGGGGCCCCAGATACGCAGTATTTT. Looking up the rest from reference TRBV11-2 and TRBJ2-3 gives the full variable domain: EAGVAQSPRYKIIEKRQSVAFWCNPISGHATLYWYQQILGQGPKLLIQFQNNGVVDDSQLPKDRFSAERLKGVDSTLKIQPAKLEDSAVYLCASSLQGAPDTQYFGPGTRLTVL.

This clonotype has a handful of counts. The V call is TRBV12-3 or TRBV12-4, the J call TRBJ2-1; D unclear. CDR3 length: 15 residues. V was trimmed by 7 bases and J by 2 bases, leaving 15 bases between them. The CDR3 spells CASTPGDLTYNEQFF. CDR3 in DNA: TGTGCCAGCACCCCGGGTGACCTTACCTACAATGAGCAGTTCTTC.

The V call is TRBV21-1, the J call TRBJ2-7. TRBV21-1 is termed a pseudogene. There are 14 residues in the CDR3. CDR3 in DNA: TGTGCCAGCAGCAAAGAGACGGACCGATACGAGCAGTACTTC. The encoded protein is CASSKETDRYEQYF.

This clonotype turned up a few times. The rearrangement uses TRBV12-3 or TRBV12-4 and TRBJ2-1; 10 bases fit TRBD2. V lost 2 bases to trimming and J lost 8 bases; unmatched junction nucleotides: 6. The length of the CDR3 is 15 residues. This CDR3 reads CASSLWASGSYEQFF. CDR3 nucleotide sequence: TGTGCCAGCAGTTTATGGGCTAGCGGGAGCTATGAGCAGTTCTTC.

The rearrangement joins TRBV29-1 to TRBJ2-1; D remains ambiguous. This CDR3 spans 13 amino acids. The ends were cut back, 5 bases at V and 5 bases at J, with 13 bases in the middle. Germline V gene lookup returns CDR1 SQVTM and CDR2 ANQGSEA. CDR3: CSVIVPPHNEQFF. The CDR3, as DNA: TGCAGCGTTATAGTCCCCCCTCACAATGAGCAGTTCTTC.

The chain uses TRBV2 and TRBJ1-1; possible D gene TRBD1, 5 bases. Trimming removed 10 bases from V and 5 bases from J, with 17 bases in between. The CDR3 spans 13 residues. CDR1 and CDR2 (germline): SNHLY, FYNNEI. CDR3 region: CATHGTLGTEAFF. Written as DNA, the CDR3 is TGTGCCACCCACGGGACCCTTGGGACTGAAGCTTTCTTT.

There are a few counts of this clonotype. The CDR3 DNA reads as TGCAGCGTTGCTGGTGGGACAGGGGGCGCTTGGTCCCAGTACTTC. It encodes CSVAGGTGGAWSQYF. The chain links TRBV29-1 to TRBJ2-5; the match to TRBD1 covers 12 bases. The V and J ends lost 4 bases and 9 bases, in that order; junction bases with no gene match: 12. Germline CDR1 reads SQVTM; CDR2 reads ANQGSEA. This CDR3 is 15 amino acids long. Full variable domain (rest looked up from reference TRBV29-1 and TRBJ2-5): SAVISQKPSRDICQRGTSLTIQCQVDSQVTMMFWYRQQPGQSLTLIATANQGSEATYESGFVIDKFPISRPNLTFSTLTVSNMSPEDSSIYLCSVAGGTGGAWSQYFGPGTRLLVL.

A few counts support this clonotype. J is TRBJ2-7 and V is TRBV3-1; 10 bases match TRBD1. Trimming cost V 1 base and J 6 bases; bases outside gene matches: 6. This CDR3 region has 15 residues. Germline V gene sequence: CDR1 LGHDT, CDR2 YNNKEL (reference sequence). CDR3 bases: TGTGCCAGCAGCCAAGCGACAGGGGGCGTTTCCGAGCAGTACTTC. It is translated as CASSQATGGVSEQYF.

The CDR3: CASQGLWTGELFF. The CDR3 DNA follows: TGTGCCAGTCAGGGTCTATGGACCGGGGAGCTGTTTTTT. The V call is TRBV7-9, the J call TRBJ2-2, with a possible D match to TRBD1 (5 bases). The germline V and J ends were trimmed by 9 bases and 5 bases, with 13 bases remaining between them. Germline assignment: CDR1 SEHNR and CDR2 FQNEAQ (reference sequence). The CDR3 sequence is 13 residues long.

This clonotype was counted between two and nine times. The chain links TRBV10-3 to TRBJ1-1; D might be TRBD1 (5 bases). CDR3 length: 11 amino acids. Germline-derived CDR1 and CDR2 are ENHRY and SYGVKD. Trimming took 5 bases from V and 5 from J, leaving 6 bases between them. The CDR3 sequence is CAISQGTEAFF. DNA for the CDR3: TGTGCCATCAGTCAGGGAACTGAAGCTTTCTTT.

This clonotype was observed a few times. This chain uses TRBV20-1 with TRBJ2-3; 9 bases agree with TRBD2. The CDR3 has 16 residues. V gave up 5 bases and J gave up 5 bases; unmatched junction bases: 14. Germline V gene lookup returns CDR1 DFQATT and CDR2 SNEGSKA (reference sequence). CDR3 in DNA: TGCAGTGCTTCCGATCCCGCGGGGGGGGTAAGAGATACGCAGTATTTT. Encoded protein: CSASDPAGGVRDTQYF.

This clonotype was seen repeatedly, ten times or more. The CDR3 is CASKRQGTYEQFF. In DNA form, the CDR3 reads TGTGCCAGCAAACGACAGGGGACGTATGAGCAGTTCTTC. This rearrangement joins TRBV2 to TRBJ2-1; 8 bases match TRBD1. Germline V gene data show CDR1 as SNHLY and CDR2 as FYNNEI. The CDR3 has 13 residues. V lost 7 bases, J lost 8 bases, and 7 bases stayed unmatched.

This sequence joins TRBV27 and TRBJ2-7, with TRBD2 identical over 9 bases. The CDR3 loop spans 12 amino acids. J gave up 5 bases and V 6 bases, and 2 bases lay outside the gene matches. Germline assignment: CDR1 MNHEY and CDR2 SMNVEV (reference sequence). In DNA, the CDR3 is TGTGCCAGCAGGGCTAGCGGGAACGAGCAGTACTTC. Translating it yields CASRASGNEQYF.

The chain carries TRBV19 and TRBJ1-2, with D uncertain. The V end lost 8 bases, the J end lost 0 bases, and 13 bases lay between the germline ends. This CDR3 has 14 residues. Germline V gene lookup returns CDR1 LNHDA and CDR2 SQIVND (reference sequence). CDR3 amino acids: CASQRLRSNYGYTF. CDR3 in DNA: TGTGCCAGTCAAAGGTTACGTTCTAACTATGGCTACACCTTC.

The V gene is TRBV4-3, the J gene TRBJ2-3; TRBD2 might be the D (6 bases). Looked up from germline, CDR1 is LGHNA and CDR2 is YSLEER. V shed 8 bases and J shed 0 bases, with 12 bases lying between them. The CDR3 loop spans 14 amino acids. As DNA, the CDR3 is TGCGCCAGCGCATCCGGGACTAGCACAGATACGCAGTATTTT. It yields the protein CASASGTSTDTQYF.